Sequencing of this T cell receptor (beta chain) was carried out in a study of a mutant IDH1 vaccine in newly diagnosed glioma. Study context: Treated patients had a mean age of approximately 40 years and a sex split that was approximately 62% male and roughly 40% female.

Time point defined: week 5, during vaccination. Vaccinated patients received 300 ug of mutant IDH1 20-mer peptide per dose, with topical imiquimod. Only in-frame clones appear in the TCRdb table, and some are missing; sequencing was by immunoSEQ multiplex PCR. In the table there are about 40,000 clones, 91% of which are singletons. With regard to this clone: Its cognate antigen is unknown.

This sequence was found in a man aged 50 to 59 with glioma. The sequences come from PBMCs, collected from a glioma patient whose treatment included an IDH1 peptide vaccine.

CDR3 nucleotide sequence: TGCGCCAGCAGCCCCCGTGGAGTAGCGACCCCAGATACGCAGTATTTT. Translation: CASSPRGVATPDTQYF. The chain combines TRBV5-1 with TRBJ2-3; tentative D call: TRBD2 (5 bases). The CDR3 extends over 16 amino acids. Trimming pared 4 bases from V and 4 bases from J, leaving 19 bases between. Germline-derived CDR1 and CDR2 are SGHRS and YFSETQ.